This T cell receptor (beta chain) was identified during a study of blood T cells in healthy people across ages. Overall study findings and caveats: Measured against age, TCR beta diversity per million T cells decreased in a roughly linear manner.

For this clonotype: Its antigen is undetermined.

Germline lookup yields CDR1 MDHEN and CDR2 SYDVKM. The CDR3 totals 13 residues. V was clipped by 4 bases and J by 0 bases, with 6 bases between them. Through a sample-barcoded 5' primer and a J-beta primer mix, a second PCR was run for roughly 7 to 12 cycles. Tags on each cDNA molecule came from a template-switch adaptor with 12 random nucleotides. TCRdb reanalysed the 5' RACE reads using MiXCR and keeps one entry per CDR3 protein. The table has under 2 million distinct CDR3 sequences, about 35% seen once. Specimen: blood. The origin of this receptor is a woman aged 30 to 39 in good health. The gene calls are TRBV28 and TRBJ1-1; D is unclear. CDR3 loop: CASSSDMNTEAFF. The CDR3 DNA sequence: TGTGCCAGCAGTTCTGACATGAACACTGAAGCTTTCTTT.